Listed below are T cell receptor beta chains from one sample, sequenced in a study of early T cells in non-severe SARS-CoV-2 infection. Each CDR3 protein gets one entry after TCRdb re-called the 5' RACE reads with MiXCR. The table shows some 89,000 distinct CDR3 sequences, with 11% occurring only once. Sequences were derived from whole blood, sampled at baseline. Every receptor here comes from an adult who was a healthcare worker with PCR-confirmed SARS-CoV-2 infection or an uninfected control (not recorded which). CDR3s include the opening cysteine and the closing phenylalanine or tryptophan. The D gene is left open where the match is weak. Part of the rows lack a size; the others show once, few, many or a class for expanded clones.

v_gene	j_gene	abundance	d_gene	CDR3nt	CDR3aa
TRBV11-3	TRBJ2-1	NA	NA	TGTGCCAGCAGCTTAGATGACTCCTACAATGAGCAGTTCTTC	CASSLDDSYNEQFF
TRBV6-5	TRBJ1-1	NA	NA	TGTGCCAGCAGTTCCCCCAACACTGAAGCTTTCTTT	CASSSPNTEAFF
TRBV7-2	TRBJ2-3	many	TRBD2	TGTGCCAGCAGCGCTCAGCGGGGCTTCACAGATACGCAGTATTTT	CASSAQRGFTDTQYF
TRBV4-3	TRBJ1-1	few	NA	TGCGCCAGCAGCCAAGTCGCAGGGTTGAACACTGAAGCTTTCTTT	CASSQVAGLNTEAFF
TRBV7-9	TRBJ2-7	NA	TRBD1	TGTGCCAGCAGCTTAGCCTACGGGACAGGTTCCTACGAGCAGTACTTC	CASSLAYGTGSYEQYF
TRBV7-9	TRBJ2-1	many	TRBD2	TGTGCCAGCAGCTTAAGCGGGAGCTCCTACAATGAGCAGTTCTTC	CASSLSGSSYNEQFF
TRBV2	TRBJ2-3	many	TRBD2	TGTGCCAGCAAGGCTAGCGGGAGGTCGGATACGCAGTATTTT	CASKASGRSDTQYF
TRBV7-9	TRBJ2-3	many	NA	TGTGCCAGCAGCTCACTAAGAGCAGGGGCCACAGATACGCAGTATTTT	CASSSLRAGATDTQYF
TRBV7-9	TRBJ2-7	NA	NA	TGTGTCAGCAGCTTAGAGGCCAGTGAGCAGTACTTC	CVSSLEASEQYF
TRBV5-1	TRBJ1-1	NA	NA	TGCGCCAGCAGCTTGCAGGGTTCGGGGAAGAACACTGAAGCTTTCTTT	CASSLQGSGKNTEAFF
TRBV4-2	TRBJ2-1	many	TRBD1	TGTGCCAGCAGCCCACTCCGCCCCAGGGGGACCAATGAGCAGTTCTTC	CASSPLRPRGTNEQFF
TRBV4-2	TRBJ1-4	many	TRBD1	TGTGCCAGCAGCCTTACCGGGACAGGGGGCCGAAATGAAAAACTGTTTTTT	CASSLTGTGGRNEKLFF
TRBV4-2	TRBJ1-4	few	TRBD1	TGTGCCAGCAGCCAGAACCTGGACAGGGTCGGTGAAAAACTGTTTTTT	CASSQNLDRVGEKLFF
TRBV29-1	TRBJ2-3	many	NA	TGCAGCGTTTCCTCTAGCACAGATACGCAGTATTTT	CSVSSSTDTQYF
TRBV20-1	TRBJ2-7	NA	NA	TGCAGTGCTAGAGATGGAATAGCAGGCTCCTACGAGCAGTACTTC	CSARDGIAGSYEQYF
TRBV29-1	TRBJ2-5	NA	NA	TGCAGCGTTGATCTTACGGGGGAGACCCAGTACTTC	CSVDLTGETQYF
TRBV6-1	TRBJ2-7	NA	TRBD2	TGTGCCAGCAGCAGCGGGGGGGTCTACGAGCAGTACTTC	CASSSGGVYEQYF
TRBV7-3	TRBJ2-1	few	NA	TGTGCCAGCAGCTTTAGAGGTGGTGATAATGAGCAGTTCTTC	CASSFRGGDNEQFF